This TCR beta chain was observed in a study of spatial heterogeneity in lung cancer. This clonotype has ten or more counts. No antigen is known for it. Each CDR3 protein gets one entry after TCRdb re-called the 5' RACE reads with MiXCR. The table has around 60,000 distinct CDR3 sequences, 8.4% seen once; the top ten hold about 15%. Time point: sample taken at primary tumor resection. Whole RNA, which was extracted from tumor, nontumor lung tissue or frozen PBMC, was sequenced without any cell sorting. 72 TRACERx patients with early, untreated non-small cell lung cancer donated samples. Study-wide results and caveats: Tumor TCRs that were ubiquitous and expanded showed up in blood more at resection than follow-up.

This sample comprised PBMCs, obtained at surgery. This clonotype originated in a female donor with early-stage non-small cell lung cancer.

CDR3: CASSHRVPGQGLNTEAFF. The CDR3 DNA reads as TGTGCCAGCAGCCACAGAGTCCCGGGACAGGGGCTGAACACTGAAGCTTTCTTT. The chain uses TRBV4-2 and TRBJ1-1, with 10 bases that match TRBD1. The CDR3 totals 18 residues. V was clipped by 3 bases and J by 0 bases; unmatched bases: 10. CDR1 and CDR2 from the germline V gene are LGHNA and YNFKEQ.